This TCR beta chain stems from a study of control samples from healthy donors and cancer patients. V lost 3 bases, J lost 6 bases, and 5 bases stayed unmatched. The CDR3 spans 14 residues. The germline gives CDR1 SGHRS, CDR2 YFSETQ. Libraries were prepared by immunoSEQ multiplex PCR; TCRdb keeps only in-frame clonotypes and omits some of them. The sample records just over 150,000 clones, approximately 93% being singletons. The chain uses TRBV5-1 and TRBJ1-2; 10 bases agree with TRBD1. Sequencing was carried out using blood. This clonotype was obtained from a man in his fifties or sixties in good health. The CDR3, as DNA: TGCGCCAGCAGCTACGGACAGGGGGTCGATGGCTACACCTTC. Translating gives CASSYGQGVDGYTF.